This record concerns one T cell receptor beta chain sequence. No antigen is known for it. The repertoire was sequenced with immunoSEQ multiplex PCR; TCRdb's copy has only in-frame clones and lacks some. Of about 82,000 clones in the sample, around 78% were seen once. The sample belongs to a study of OX40 agonist ivuxolimab in advanced cancers. Regarding the study as a whole: Normalized expansion of T-cell clones was also low for some nonresponders. Compared with CD4+, CD8+ T cells on average had more expanded clones. Clonal expansion by week 6 occurred in CD4+ and CD8+ blood T cells (at 0.1 to 3.0 mg/kg).

Blood was sampled at baseline, cycle 4 day 1, and cycle 7 day 1. The source of this sequence is an adult with an advanced solid tumor such as melanoma, head and neck, liver or kidney cancer. The sample in question was CD4+ or CD8+ T cells sorted from blood, obtained in a trial of the OX40 agonist ivuxolimab.

CDR3 DNA sequence: TGTGCCAGCAGCTTGATTGGGACAGGGGGCAATCAGCCCCAGCATTTT. Its translation is CASSLIGTGGNQPQHF. J is TRBJ1-5 and V is TRBV5-5; 10 nucleotides align to TRBD1. After removal of 1 base from V and 2 bases from J, the junction contained 3 bases not matched to a gene. This CDR3 has 16 residues. Germline CDR1 and CDR2: SGHKS and YYEKEE (reference sequence).